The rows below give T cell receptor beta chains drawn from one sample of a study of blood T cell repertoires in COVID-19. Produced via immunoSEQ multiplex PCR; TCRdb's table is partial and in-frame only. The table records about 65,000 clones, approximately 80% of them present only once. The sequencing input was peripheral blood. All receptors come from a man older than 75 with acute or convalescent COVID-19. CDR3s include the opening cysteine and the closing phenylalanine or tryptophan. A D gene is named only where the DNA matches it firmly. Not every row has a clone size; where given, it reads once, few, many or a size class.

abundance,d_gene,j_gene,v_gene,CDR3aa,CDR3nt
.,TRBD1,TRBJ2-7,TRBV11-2,CASSSGTGYDEQYF,TGTGCCAGCAGCTCCGGGACAGGGTACGACGAGCAGTACTTC
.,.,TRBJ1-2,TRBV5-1,CASSLEGGSLTNYGYTF,TGCGCCAGCAGCTTGGAGGGGGGGTCCCTAACTAACTATGGCTACACCTTC
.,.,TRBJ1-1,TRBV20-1,CSARDFSEAFF,TGCAGTGCTAGAGATTTCTCTGAAGCTTTCTTT
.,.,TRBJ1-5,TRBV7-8,CASSPAGGGAQPQHF,TGTGCCAGCAGCCCGGCGGGCGGCGGAGCTCAGCCCCAGCATTTT
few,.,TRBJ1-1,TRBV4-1,CASSQGQRGDTEAFF,TGCGCCAGCAGCCAAGGACAGCGGGGGGACACTGAAGCTTTCTTT
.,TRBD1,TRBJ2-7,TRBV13,CASSPHKDRGPYEQYF,TGTGCCAGCAGTCCCCATAAGGACAGGGGCCCCTACGAGCAGTACTTC
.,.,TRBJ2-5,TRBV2,CASNRLRGTQETQYF,TGTGCCAGCAATCGTTTGCGGGGGACACAAGAGACCCAGTACTTC
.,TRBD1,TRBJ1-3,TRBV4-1,CASSQLTGASGNTIYF,TGCGCCAGCAGCCAGCTGACAGGGGCATCAGGAAACACCATATATTTT
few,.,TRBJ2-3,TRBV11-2,CASSLYRGTDTQYF,TGTGCCAGCAGCTTATACAGAGGCACAGATACGCAGTATTTT
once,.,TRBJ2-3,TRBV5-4,CASNNRGGAGPDTQYF,TGTGCCAGCAACAATAGGGGGGGGGCCGGACCAGATACGCAGTATTTT
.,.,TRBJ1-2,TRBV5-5,CASSFQPRGGSLDGYTF,TGTGCCAGCAGCTTCCAGCCCCGCGGGGGATCCTTGGATGGCTACACCTTC
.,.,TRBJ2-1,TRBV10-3,CAISESQGYYNEQFF,TGTGCCATCAGTGAGTCCCAGGGTTACTACAATGAGCAGTTCTTC
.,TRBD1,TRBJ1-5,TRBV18,CASSPGQGNQPQHF,TGTGCCAGCTCACCGGGACAGGGGAATCAGCCCCAGCATTTT
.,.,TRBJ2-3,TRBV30,CAWSVLSVGGGGDTQYF,TGTGCCTGGAGTGTACTATCGGTGGGCGGGGGCGGAGATACGCAGTATTTT
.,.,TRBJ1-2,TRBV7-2,CASSPDRIVLGYTF,TGTGCCAGCAGCCCAGACAGGATTGTTCTTGGCTACACCTTC
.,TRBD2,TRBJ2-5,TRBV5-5,CASSPGPAGETQYF,TGTGCCAGCAGCCCAGGACCAGCGGGGGAGACCCAGTACTTC
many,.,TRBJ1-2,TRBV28,CALHETARGNYGYTF,TGTGCCCTACACGAGACAGCCCGGGGGAACTATGGCTACACCTTC
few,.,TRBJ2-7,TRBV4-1,CASSQDIQGSYEQYF,TGCGCCAGCAGCCAAGATATACAGGGTTCCTACGAGCAGTACTTC
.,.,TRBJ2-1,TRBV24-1,CATSDPTGSPTGGEQFF,TGTGCCACCAGTGACCCGACAGGGAGTCCCACCGGGGGTGAGCAGTTCTTC
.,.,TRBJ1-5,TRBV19,CASSPQANQPQHF,TGTGCCAGTAGTCCACAGGCCAATCAGCCCCAGCATTTT
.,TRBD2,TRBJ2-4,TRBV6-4,CASSDSTSGEGKNIQYF,TGTGCCAGCAGTGACTCGACTAGCGGGGAGGGCAAAAACATTCAGTACTTC
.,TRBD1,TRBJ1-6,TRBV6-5,CASSYDWGQGGSPLHF,TGTGCCAGCAGTTACGATTGGGGACAGGGTGGTTCACCCCTCCACTTT
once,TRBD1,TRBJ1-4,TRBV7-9,CASSSDRGNEKLFF,TGTGCCAGCAGCTCGGACAGGGGGAATGAAAAACTGTTTTTT
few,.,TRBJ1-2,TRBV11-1,CASSLERDYGYTF,TGTGCCAGCAGCTTGGAGAGGGACTATGGCTACACCTTC
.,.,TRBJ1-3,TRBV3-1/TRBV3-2,CASTFSGNTIYF,TGTGCCAGCACCTTCTCCGGAAACACCATATATTTT
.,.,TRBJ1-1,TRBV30,CAWMGGAGGEAFF,TGTGCCTGGATGGGGGGGGCTGGTGGTGAAGCTTTCTTT
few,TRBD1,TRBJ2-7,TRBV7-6,CASSAGTGSYEQYF,TGTGCCAGCAGCGCCGGGACAGGGTCGTACGAGCAGTACTTC
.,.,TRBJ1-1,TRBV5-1,CASSLGGQNTEAFF,TGCGCCAGCAGCTTGGGTGGGCAGAACACTGAAGCTTTCTTT
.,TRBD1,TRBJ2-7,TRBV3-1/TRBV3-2,CASSTTGGHEQYF,TGTGCCAGCAGCACTACAGGGGGCCACGAGCAGTACTTC
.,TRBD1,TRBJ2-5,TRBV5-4,CASSLAGQGGETQYF,TGTGCCAGCAGCTTGGCGGGACAGGGAGGAGAGACCCAGTACTTC
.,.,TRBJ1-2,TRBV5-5,CASSREVNNYGYTF,TGTGCCAGCAGCCGGGAGGTGAACAACTATGGCTACACCTTC
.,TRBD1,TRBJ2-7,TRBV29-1,CSVANGQGAYEQYF,TGCAGCGTTGCCAACGGACAGGGGGCCTACGAGCAGTACTTC
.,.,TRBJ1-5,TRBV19,CASSMIQYQPQHF,TGTGCCAGTAGTATGATACAGTACCAGCCCCAGCATTTT
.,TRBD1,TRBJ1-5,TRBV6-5,CASSVTGANQPQHF,TGTGCCAGCAGCGTGACAGGGGCTAATCAGCCCCAGCATTTT
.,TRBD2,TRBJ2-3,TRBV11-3,CASSTTSGGIGGTDTQYF,TGTGCCAGCAGCACGACTAGCGGGGGGATAGGAGGCACAGATACGCAGTATTTT
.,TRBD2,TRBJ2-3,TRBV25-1,CASREGLAADTQYF,TGTGCCAGCAGGGAGGGACTAGCGGCAGATACGCAGTATTTT
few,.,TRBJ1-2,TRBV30,CAWSVPRERHGYTF,TGTGCCTGGAGTGTACCCCGGGAAAGGCATGGCTACACCTTC
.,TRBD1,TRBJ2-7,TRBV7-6,CASSLVPRGKTYEQYF,TGTGCCAGCAGCTTAGTACCCAGGGGGAAAACCTACGAGCAGTACTTC
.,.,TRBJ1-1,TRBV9,CASSAPNTEAFF,TGTGCCAGCAGCGCTCCCAACACTGAAGCTTTCTTT
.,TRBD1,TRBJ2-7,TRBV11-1,CASSRSGTGNYEQYF,TGTGCCAGCAGCCGATCCGGGACAGGGAACTACGAGCAGTACTTC
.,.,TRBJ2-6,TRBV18,CASSPRTGLRANVLTF,TGTGCCAGCTCACCACGCACAGGGCTTCGGGCCAACGTCCTGACTTTC
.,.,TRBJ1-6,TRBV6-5,CASSYHSQGQGKLHF,TGTGCCAGCAGTTACCACTCCCAGGGACAAGGCAAACTCCACTTT
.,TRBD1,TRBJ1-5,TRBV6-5,CASIRTGGDQPQHF,TGTGCCAGCATTCGGACAGGGGGCGACCAGCCCCAGCATTTT
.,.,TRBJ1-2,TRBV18,CASSPGRYNYGYTF,TGTGCCAGCTCACCAGGTCGGTACAACTATGGCTACACCTTC
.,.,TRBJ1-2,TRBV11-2,CASSLAAGLGYGYTF,TGTGCCAGCAGCTTAGCGGCGGGTTTGGGCTATGGCTACACCTTC
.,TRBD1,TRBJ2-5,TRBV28,CASSLPRQGRQETQYF,TGTGCCAGCAGTCTTCCCAGACAGGGGCGGCAAGAGACCCAGTACTTC
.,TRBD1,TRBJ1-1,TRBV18,CASSPRQGEAFF,TGTGCCAGCTCACCAAGACAGGGGGAAGCTTTCTTT
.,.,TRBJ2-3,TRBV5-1,CASSLDVGSGDTQYF,TGCGCCAGCAGCTTGGACGTAGGGTCGGGGGATACGCAGTATTTT
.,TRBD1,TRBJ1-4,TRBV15,CATSRTGTGTNEKLFF,TGTGCCACCAGCAGGACAGGGACGGGAACTAATGAAAAACTGTTTTTT
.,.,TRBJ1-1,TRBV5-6,CASSLDGVNTEAFF,TGTGCCAGCAGCTTGGACGGAGTGAACACTGAAGCTTTCTTT
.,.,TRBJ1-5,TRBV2,CASSEYAEVTGNQPQHF,TGTGCCAGCAGTGAATATGCTGAGGTAACAGGTAATCAGCCCCAGCATTTT
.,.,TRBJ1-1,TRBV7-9,CASSVGGLTEAFF,TGTGCCAGCAGCGTGGGGGGGCTCACTGAAGCTTTCTTT
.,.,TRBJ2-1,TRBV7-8,CASSPTDLSYNEQFF,TGTGCCAGCAGCCCGACAGACCTCTCCTACAATGAGCAGTTCTTC
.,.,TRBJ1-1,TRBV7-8,CASSLGGQATFWGTEAFF,TGTGCCAGCAGCTTAGGGGGCCAGGCGACGTTTTGGGGCACTGAAGCTTTCTTT
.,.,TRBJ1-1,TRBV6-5,CASSYSTASLAFF,TGTGCCAGCAGTTATAGTACAGCAAGTCTAGCTTTCTTT
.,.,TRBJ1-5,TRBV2,CASSPSPGQPQHF,TGTGCCAGCAGCCCCTCACCGGGTCAGCCCCAGCATTTT
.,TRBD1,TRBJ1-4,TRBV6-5,CASSQDRGHEKLFF,TGTGCCAGCAGCCAGGACAGGGGACATGAAAAACTGTTTTTT
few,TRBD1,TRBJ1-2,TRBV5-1,CASSLVPWTGRGIDYGYTF,TGCGCCAGCAGCTTGGTGCCCTGGACAGGGAGAGGGATAGACTATGGCTACACCTTC